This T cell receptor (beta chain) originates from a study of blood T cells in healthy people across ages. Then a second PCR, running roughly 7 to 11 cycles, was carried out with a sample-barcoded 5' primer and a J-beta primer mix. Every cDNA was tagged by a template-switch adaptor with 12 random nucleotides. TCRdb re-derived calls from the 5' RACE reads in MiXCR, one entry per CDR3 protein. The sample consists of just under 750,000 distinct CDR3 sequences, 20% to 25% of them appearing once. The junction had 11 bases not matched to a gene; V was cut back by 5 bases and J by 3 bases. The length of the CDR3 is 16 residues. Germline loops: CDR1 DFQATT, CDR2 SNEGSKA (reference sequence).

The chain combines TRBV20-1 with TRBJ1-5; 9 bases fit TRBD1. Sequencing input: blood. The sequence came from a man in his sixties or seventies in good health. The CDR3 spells CSAFAGTGPFNQPQHF. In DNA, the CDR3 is TGCAGTGCTTTTGCCGGGACAGGGCCTTTCAATCAGCCCCAGCATTTT.